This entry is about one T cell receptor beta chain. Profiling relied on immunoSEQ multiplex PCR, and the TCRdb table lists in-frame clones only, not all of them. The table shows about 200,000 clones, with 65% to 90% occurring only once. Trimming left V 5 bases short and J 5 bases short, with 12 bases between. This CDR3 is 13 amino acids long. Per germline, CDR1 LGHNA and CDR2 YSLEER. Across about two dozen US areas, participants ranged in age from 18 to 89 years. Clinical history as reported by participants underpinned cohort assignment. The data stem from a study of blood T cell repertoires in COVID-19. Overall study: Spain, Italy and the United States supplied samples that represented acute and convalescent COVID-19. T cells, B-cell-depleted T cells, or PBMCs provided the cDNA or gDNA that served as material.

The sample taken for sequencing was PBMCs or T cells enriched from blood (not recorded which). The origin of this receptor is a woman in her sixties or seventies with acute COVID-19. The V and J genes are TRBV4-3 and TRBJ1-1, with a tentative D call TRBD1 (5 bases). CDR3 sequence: CASSVGGSTEAFF. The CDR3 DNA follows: TGCGCCAGCAGCGTCGGGGGATCGACTGAAGCTTTCTTT.